This T cell receptor beta chain was documented in a study of OX40 agonist ivuxolimab in advanced cancers. This table comes from immunoSEQ multiplex PCR, and its TCRdb copy is limited to in-frame clones, with some not included. The sample records more than 45,000 clones, roughly four fifths being singletons. Study findings and constraints: Dose levels from 0.1 to 3.0 mg/kg saw CD4+ and CD8+ blood T cells expand clonally by week 6. Antigen specificity was not determined for the expanded peripheral T cells.

CDR1 is SGHTA and CDR2 is FQGTGA in the germline V gene. Trimming removed 6 bases from V and 3 bases from J, with 5 bases in between. The CDR3 sequence is 12 residues long. For this clone: Its specificity is unknown.

The rearrangement uses TRBV7-3 and TRBJ2-2; D unresolved. The clonotype originates from an adult with an advanced solid tumor such as melanoma, head and neck, liver or kidney cancer. Sample: CD4+ or CD8+ T cells sorted from blood, taken in a trial of the OX40 agonist ivuxolimab. DNA of the CDR3: TGTGCCAGCAGTCGTTACACCGGGGAGCTGTTTTTT. Its protein is CASSRYTGELFF.